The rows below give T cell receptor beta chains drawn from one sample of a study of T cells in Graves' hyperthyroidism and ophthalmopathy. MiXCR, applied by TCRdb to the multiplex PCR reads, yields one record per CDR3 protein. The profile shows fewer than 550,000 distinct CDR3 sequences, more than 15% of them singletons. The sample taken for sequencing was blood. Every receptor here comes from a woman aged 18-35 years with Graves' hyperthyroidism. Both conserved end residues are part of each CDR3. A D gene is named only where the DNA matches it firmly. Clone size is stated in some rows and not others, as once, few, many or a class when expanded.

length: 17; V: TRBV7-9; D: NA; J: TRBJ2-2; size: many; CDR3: CASSLAGGLSNTGELFF; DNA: TGTGCCAGCAGCTTAGCGGGAGGCCTTAGTAACACCGGGGAGCTGTTTTTT
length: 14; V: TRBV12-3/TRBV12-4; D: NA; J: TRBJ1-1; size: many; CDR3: CASSPRTTNTEAFF; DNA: TGTGCCAGCAGTCCCCGTACTACGAACACTGAAGCTTTCTTT
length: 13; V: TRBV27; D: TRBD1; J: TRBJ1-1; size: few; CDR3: CASSRQGALPTFF; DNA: TGTGCCAGCAGTAGACAGGGGGCGCTTCCAACATTCTTT
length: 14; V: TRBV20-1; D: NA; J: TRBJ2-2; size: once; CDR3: CSARLEGYTGELFF; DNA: TGCAGTGCACGACTGGAGGGTTACACCGGGGAGCTGTTTTTT
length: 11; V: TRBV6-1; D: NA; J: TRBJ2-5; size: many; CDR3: CATRGGGTQYF; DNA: TGTGCCACCAGAGGGGGGGGGACCCAGTACTTC
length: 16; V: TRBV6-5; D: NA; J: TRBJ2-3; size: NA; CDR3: CASSYSRGPYTDTQYF; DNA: TGTGCCAGCAGTTACTCGAGGGGCCCCTACACAGATACGCAGTATTTT
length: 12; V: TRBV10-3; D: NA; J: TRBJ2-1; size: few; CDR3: CATWTVGNEQFF; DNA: TGTGCCACCTGGACAGTAGGTAATGAGCAGTTCTTC
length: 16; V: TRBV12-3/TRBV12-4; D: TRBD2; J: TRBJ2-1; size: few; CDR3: CASRPGTSGPYNEQFF; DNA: TGTGCCAGCAGGCCAGGGACTAGCGGGCCCTACAATGAGCAGTTCTTC
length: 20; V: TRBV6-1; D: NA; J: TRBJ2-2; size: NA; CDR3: CASRSHVGGAPPLYTGELVF; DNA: TGTGCCAGCAGATCCCACGTGGGGGGCGCCCCTCCTTTATACACCGGGGAGCTGGTTTTT
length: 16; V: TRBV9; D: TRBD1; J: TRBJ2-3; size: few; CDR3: CASSGLKGALTDTQYF; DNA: TGTGCCAGCAGCGGGCTAAAGGGGGCTCTGACAGATACGCAGTATTTT
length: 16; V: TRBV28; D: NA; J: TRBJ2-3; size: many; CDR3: CASSQPEVEITDTQYF; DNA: TGTGCCAGCAGCCAACCTGAGGTGGAGATCACAGATACGCAGTATTTT
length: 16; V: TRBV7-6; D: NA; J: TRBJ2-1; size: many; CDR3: CASSVPWSAGYNEQFF; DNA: TGTGCCAGCAGCGTCCCTTGGTCGGCGGGTTACAATGAGCAGTTCTTC
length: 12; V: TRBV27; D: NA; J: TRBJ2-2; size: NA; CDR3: CASSSTPGELFF; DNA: TGTGCCAGCAGTTCGACCCCCGGGGAGCTGTTTTTT
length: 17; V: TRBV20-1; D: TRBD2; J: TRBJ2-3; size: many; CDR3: CSAKSSNMREGLDTQYF; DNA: TGCAGTGCTAAATCCTCTAATATGCGGGAGGGCCTTGATACGCAGTATTTT
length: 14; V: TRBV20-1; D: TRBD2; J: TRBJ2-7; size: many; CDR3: CSARPRTSLYEQYF; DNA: TGCAGTGCTAGACCCAGGACTAGTCTCTACGAGCAGTACTTC
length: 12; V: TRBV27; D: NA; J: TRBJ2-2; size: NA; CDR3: CASSLGTGEPFF; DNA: TGTGCCAGCAGCCTCGGCACCGGGGAGCCGTTTTTT
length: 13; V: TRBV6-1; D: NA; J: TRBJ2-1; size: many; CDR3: CASTVSSISEQFF; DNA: TGTGCCAGCACAGTGAGTAGTATCTCAGAGCAGTTCTTC
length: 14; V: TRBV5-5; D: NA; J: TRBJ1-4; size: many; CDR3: CASSSVRGSEKLFF; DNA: TGTGCCAGCAGCAGTGTCAGGGGAAGTGAAAAACTGTTTTTT
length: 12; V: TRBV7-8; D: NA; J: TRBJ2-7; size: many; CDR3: CASGRSSYEQYF; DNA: TGTGCCAGCGGGAGAAGCTCCTACGAGCAGTACTTC
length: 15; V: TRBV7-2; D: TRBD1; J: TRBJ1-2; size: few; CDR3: CASSFSTGDNYGYTF; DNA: TGTGCCAGCAGCTTCTCAACAGGGGACAACTATGGCTACACCTTC
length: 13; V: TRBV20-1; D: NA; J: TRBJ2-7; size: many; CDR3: CSGDLQASYEQYF; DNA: TGCAGTGGGGATCTACAAGCGTCGTACGAGCAGTACTTC
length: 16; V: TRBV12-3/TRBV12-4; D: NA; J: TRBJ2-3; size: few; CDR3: CASSPGVGPSTDTQYF; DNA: TGTGCCAGCAGTCCCGGGGTCGGGCCCAGCACAGATACGCAGTATTTT
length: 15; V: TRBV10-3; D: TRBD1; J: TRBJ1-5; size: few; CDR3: CAISEQGASNQPQHF; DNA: TGTGCCATCAGTGAACAGGGGGCTAGCAATCAGCCCCAGCATTTT
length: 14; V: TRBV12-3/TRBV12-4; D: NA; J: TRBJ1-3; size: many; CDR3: CASSMQASRNTIYF; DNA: TGTGCCAGCAGTATGCAGGCTTCCCGAAACACCATATATTTT
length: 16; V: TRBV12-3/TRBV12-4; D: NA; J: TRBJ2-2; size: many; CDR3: CASSDLGRANTGELFF; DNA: TGTGCCAGCAGTGACCTGGGACGGGCGAACACCGGGGAGCTGTTTTTT
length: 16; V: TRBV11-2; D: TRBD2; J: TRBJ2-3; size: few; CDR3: CASRPSGGVSTDTQYF; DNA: TGTGCCAGCAGACCGAGCGGGGGGGTTTCCACAGATACGCAGTATTTT
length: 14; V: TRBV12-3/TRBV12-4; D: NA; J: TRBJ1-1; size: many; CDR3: CASRPNPQGTEAFF; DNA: TGTGCCAGCAGACCTAACCCCCAGGGAACTGAAGCTTTCTTT
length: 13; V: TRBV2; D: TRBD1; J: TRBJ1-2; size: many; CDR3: CASRMNRGVGYTF; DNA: TGTGCCAGCCGAATGAACAGGGGAGTGGGCTACACCTTC
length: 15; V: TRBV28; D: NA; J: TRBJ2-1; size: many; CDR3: CASSLGGKGYNEQFF; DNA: TGTGCCAGCAGTTTAGGCGGAAAGGGCTACAATGAGCAGTTCTTC
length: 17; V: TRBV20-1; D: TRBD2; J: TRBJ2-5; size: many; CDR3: CSARVTGRALREETQYF; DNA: TGCAGTGCTAGAGTGACCGGGAGGGCCCTCCGTGAAGAGACCCAGTACTTC
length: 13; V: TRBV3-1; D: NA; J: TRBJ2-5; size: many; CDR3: CASSHTGTETQYF; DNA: TGTGCCAGCAGCCACACAGGGACGGAGACCCAGTACTTC
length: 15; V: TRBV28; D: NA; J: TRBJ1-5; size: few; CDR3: CASTRDTYSNQPQHF; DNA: TGTGCCAGCACCAGGGACACATATAGCAATCAGCCCCAGCATTTT
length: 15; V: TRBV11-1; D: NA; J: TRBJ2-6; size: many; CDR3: CASTRPTSGANVLTF; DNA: TGTGCCTCTACTAGACCGACCTCTGGGGCCAACGTCCTGACTTTC
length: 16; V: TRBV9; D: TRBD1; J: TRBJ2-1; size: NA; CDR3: CASSLQGEPNSHEQFF; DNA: TGTGCCAGCAGCCTCCAGGGGGAGCCTAATTCCCATGAGCAGTTCTTC
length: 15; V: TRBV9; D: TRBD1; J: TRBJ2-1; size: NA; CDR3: CASSVGQGASNEQFF; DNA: TGTGCCAGCAGCGTAGGACAGGGGGCGTCCAATGAGCAGTTCTTC
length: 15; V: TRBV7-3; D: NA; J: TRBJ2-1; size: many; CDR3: CASSPRRGVRNEQFF; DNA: TGTGCCAGCAGTCCAAGGAGGGGGGTGCGCAATGAGCAGTTCTTC
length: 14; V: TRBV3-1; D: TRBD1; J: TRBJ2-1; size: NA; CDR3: CASSRGTGYNEQFF; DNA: TGTGCCAGCAGCCGTGGGACAGGATACAATGAGCAGTTCTTC
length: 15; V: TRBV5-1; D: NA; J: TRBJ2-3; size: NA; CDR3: CASRLGVVSTDTQYF; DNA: TGCGCCAGCCGTCTTGGCGTCGTTAGCACAGATACGCAGTATTTT
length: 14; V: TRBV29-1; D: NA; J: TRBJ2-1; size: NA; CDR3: CSVEFWDNYNEQFF; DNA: TGCAGCGTTGAATTTTGGGACAATTACAATGAGCAGTTCTTC